These T cell receptor beta chains were read from a single sample in a study of blood T cell repertoires in COVID-19. Libraries were prepared by immunoSEQ multiplex PCR; TCRdb keeps only in-frame clonotypes and omits some of them. The sample yields around 140,000 clones, 81% seen once. Sequenced sample: peripheral blood. The receptors shown here come from a human donor in a cohort sampled during active COVID-19. The CDR3 runs from the conserved cysteine through the conserved F or W. The order of the fields is V gene, CDR3 protein.

>TRBV7-2
CASSFDRGYYEQYF
>TRBV9
CASSVEQAETQYF
>TRBV6-5
CASIRTSGSLYEQYF
>TRBV7-2
CASSLAQGYEQYF
>TRBV28
CASSLPGTKNYEQYF
>TRBV6-6
CASSPPTGASYNEQFF
>TRBV19
CASSMSGTSGSGWTYEQYF
>TRBV29-1
CSVEEGTYEQYF
>TRBV30
CAWSSDRGGTYEQYF
>TRBV27
CASSGGQGMDTGELFF
>TRBV28
CASSPTGSGSTYNEQFF
>TRBV5-4
CASSLEGFKPAFF
>TRBV18
CASSSDSLPLYGYTF
>TRBV12-5
CASGLDGLASEQYF
>TRBV25-1
CASSRAGIGTDTQYF
>TRBV9
CASSVVGTSVETQYF
>TRBV5-4
CASSQAGVDEQYF
>TRBV21-1
CASTHGPSWGGASCGYTF
>TRBV9
CASSPGAGGTNEKLFF
>TRBV12-5
CASGSTGGTQYF
>TRBV24-1
CATSDVGTGQGETQYF
>TRBV7-9
CASSTPTTSGKSAGELFF
>TRBV7-2
CASSTPGQITYEQYF